These 3 T cell receptor beta chains were all obtained from the same sample, sequenced in a study of T cells in Graves' hyperthyroidism and ophthalmopathy. Amplified TCR beta CDR3 regions derived from RNA transcripts. An initial round of RT-PCR targeting the TCR CDR3 relied on the HTBI primer set. TCRdb reanalysed the multiplex PCR reads using MiXCR and keeps one entry per CDR3 protein. The data show 450,000 to 700,000 distinct CDR3 sequences, under 60% seen once. The material sequenced was peripheral blood or thyroid tissue (not recorded which). These receptors were taken from an adult woman with Graves' disease, either hyperthyroidism or ophthalmopathy (not recorded which).

A note on this clonotype: The junction shows a germline mismatch at one end, possibly a read error. The CDR3 is CSARGGTGAF. The CDR3 DNA follows: TGCAGTGCTAGAGGGGGGACGGGGGCTTTC. The V gene is TRBV20-1, the J gene TRBJ2-6, with a tentative D call TRBD2 (6 bases). Germline V gene sequence: CDR1 DFQATT, CDR2 SNEGSKA (reference sequence). This CDR3 comprises 10 residues.

This clonotype has just a few counts. The J gene is TRBJ1-6, the V gene TRBV2; D is undetermined. CDR1 is SNHLY and CDR2 is FYNNEI in the germline V gene. With 4 bases removed from V and 14 bases from J, the gap between germline ends came to 12 bases. The CDR3 is made up of 12 amino acids. The CDR3 region has the DNA TGTGCCAGCAGTGGGTCCCTTGAGACCCTCCACTTT. This encodes CASSGSLETLHF.

This clonotype was detected only a few times. V and J are TRBV10-3 and TRBJ2-7; TRBD2 aligns across 7 bases. Germline CDR1 and CDR2: ENHRY and SYGVKD. With V trimmed by 9 bases and J by 1 base, 9 bases remained unmatched. The CDR3 contains 14 residues. The CDR3, as DNA: TGTGCCATAGGCACCACTAGCGATTCCTACGAGCAGTACTTC. Its translation is CAIGTTSDSYEQYF.